Listed below are T cell receptor beta chains from one sample, sequenced in a study of blood T cell repertoires in COVID-19. Here immunoSEQ multiplex PCR was the method, and the copy in TCRdb shows in-frame clones only, minus some. This table has a few hundred thousand clones, around 86% appearing once. The sample comprised PBMCs or T cells enriched from blood (not recorded which). The source is a young man who had recovered from COVID-19. Each CDR3 is given with its conserved first and last residue. The order of the fields is clone size, V gene, D gene, J gene, CDR3 DNA, CDR3 protein. D genes are given only for firm matches. Not every row has a clone size; where given, it reads once, few, many or a size class.

abundance: .; v_gene: TRBV14; d_gene: .; j_gene: TRBJ1-4; CDR3nt: TGTGCCAGCAGCCAAGGGGCCTCCATGATGGCAACTAATGAAAAACTGTTTTTT; CDR3aa: CASSQGASMMATNEKLFF
abundance: .; v_gene: TRBV19; d_gene: .; j_gene: TRBJ1-2; CDR3nt: TGTGCCAGTAGTAATCTGACAGTTATCTATGGCTACACCTTC; CDR3aa: CASSNLTVIYGYTF
abundance: .; v_gene: TRBV12-1; d_gene: .; j_gene: TRBJ2-1; CDR3nt: TGTGCCAGCAGCCCGGACAGGGTCCCGAGCTCCTACAATGAGCAGTTCTTC; CDR3aa: CASSPDRVPSSYNEQFF
abundance: .; v_gene: TRBV7-9; d_gene: TRBD1; j_gene: TRBJ2-5; CDR3nt: TGTGCCAGCAGCTTCAGGACAGGGGGCGTTGAGACCCAGTACTTC; CDR3aa: CASSFRTGGVETQYF
abundance: .; v_gene: TRBV5-6; d_gene: .; j_gene: TRBJ2-7; CDR3nt: TGTGCCAGCAGCTTGCCGGGAGAATACCCCTACGAGCAGTACTTC; CDR3aa: CASSLPGEYPYEQYF
abundance: .; v_gene: TRBV19; d_gene: .; j_gene: TRBJ2-1; CDR3nt: TGTGCCAGTAGTATAGTGGGGGGGCCCAGTGAGCAGTTCTTC; CDR3aa: CASSIVGGPSEQFF
abundance: .; v_gene: TRBV30; d_gene: .; j_gene: TRBJ2-2; CDR3nt: TGTGCCTCCGAACAGGGTGCGGTCGGGGAGCTGTTTTTT; CDR3aa: CASEQGAVGELFF
abundance: .; v_gene: TRBV6-6; d_gene: .; j_gene: TRBJ1-1; CDR3nt: TGTGCCAGCAGTTATATAGCCGGGAGTCTGAACACTGAAGCTTTCTTT; CDR3aa: CASSYIAGSLNTEAFF
abundance: .; v_gene: TRBV25-1; d_gene: .; j_gene: TRBJ1-6; CDR3nt: TGTGCCAGCGCGCCCCCCGCGGGGTCCGGGCTGGTACATTCACCCCTCCACTTT; CDR3aa: CASAPPAGSGLVHSPLHF
abundance: .; v_gene: TRBV6-1; d_gene: TRBD2; j_gene: TRBJ2-5; CDR3nt: TGTGCCAGCAGTGAAGTTCCGGGGACTAGCAGCAAAGAGACCCAGTACTTC; CDR3aa: CASSEVPGTSSKETQYF
abundance: few; v_gene: TRBV2; d_gene: TRBD1; j_gene: TRBJ2-1; CDR3nt: TGTGCCAGCCAGGGACAGAGCTCCTACAATGAGCAGTTCTTC; CDR3aa: CASQGQSSYNEQFF
abundance: .; v_gene: TRBV7-9; d_gene: .; j_gene: TRBJ2-5; CDR3nt: TGTGCCAGCAGCCAGGTCCCCCGACGAAGAGAGACCCAGTACTTC; CDR3aa: CASSQVPRRRETQYF
abundance: .; v_gene: TRBV10-2; d_gene: .; j_gene: TRBJ1-1; CDR3nt: TGCGCCAGCAGTGCGGGAATGAACACTGAAGCTTTCTTT; CDR3aa: CASSAGMNTEAFF
abundance: .; v_gene: TRBV19; d_gene: TRBD2; j_gene: TRBJ2-1; CDR3nt: TGTGCCAGTAGTGGAGGGACTAGCGGTACCTACAATGAGCAGTTCTTC; CDR3aa: CASSGGTSGTYNEQFF
abundance: few; v_gene: TRBV19; d_gene: TRBD1; j_gene: TRBJ2-4; CDR3nt: TGTGCCAGTAGTACACCGGGACAGGGACACAAAAACATTCAGTACTTC; CDR3aa: CASSTPGQGHKNIQYF
abundance: .; v_gene: TRBV12-2; d_gene: .; j_gene: TRBJ1-5; CDR3nt: TGTGCAAGTCGCCCAGACGCCTTAGCAGAGACCCAGCATTTT; CDR3aa: CASRPDALAETQHF
abundance: .; v_gene: TRBV19; d_gene: .; j_gene: TRBJ1-4; CDR3nt: TGTGCCACGAAACAGGGAATGGAAAAACTGTTTTTT; CDR3aa: CATKQGMEKLFF
abundance: once; v_gene: TRBV6-5; d_gene: .; j_gene: TRBJ1-1; CDR3nt: TGTGCCAGCAGTTACCCAGCCGGGGGAAACACTGAAGCTTTCTTT; CDR3aa: CASSYPAGGNTEAFF
abundance: .; v_gene: TRBV28; d_gene: TRBD1; j_gene: TRBJ1-5; CDR3nt: TGTGCCAGCAATGTACAGGGGCCCAATCAGCCCCAGCATTTT; CDR3aa: CASNVQGPNQPQHF
abundance: .; v_gene: TRBV7-2; d_gene: .; j_gene: TRBJ1-2; CDR3nt: TGTGCCAGCAGCGCCCGGAGCCTATCCTATGGCTACACCTTC; CDR3aa: CASSARSLSYGYTF
abundance: .; v_gene: TRBV6-1; d_gene: TRBD2; j_gene: TRBJ2-7; CDR3nt: TGTGCCAGCAGTGAAATGGGGGGAGGGAGCAACGAGCAGTACTTC; CDR3aa: CASSEMGGGSNEQYF
abundance: .; v_gene: TRBV18; d_gene: .; j_gene: TRBJ2-3; CDR3nt: TGTGCCAGCTCACCACTACAGACAGTCGGAGATACGCAGTATTTT; CDR3aa: CASSPLQTVGDTQYF
abundance: .; v_gene: TRBV11-2; d_gene: .; j_gene: TRBJ1-2; CDR3nt: TGTGCCAGCAGCTCTCTCGGGAGTGGCTACACCTTC; CDR3aa: CASSSLGSGYTF
abundance: .; v_gene: TRBV5-8; d_gene: .; j_gene: TRBJ1-1; CDR3nt: TGTGCCAGCAGCTTGTCATGGTCGGGTGGTACTGAAGCTTTCTTT; CDR3aa: CASSLSWSGGTEAFF
abundance: .; v_gene: TRBV15; d_gene: .; j_gene: TRBJ1-5; CDR3nt: TGTGCCACCAGCAGAGAATCAAATAGCAATCAGCCCCAGCATTTT; CDR3aa: CATSRESNSNQPQHF
abundance: .; v_gene: TRBV4-1; d_gene: .; j_gene: TRBJ1-1; CDR3nt: TGCGCCAGCAGCGTGCTTTGGAGGGAGAAAGCTTTCTTT; CDR3aa: CASSVLWREKAFF
abundance: .; v_gene: TRBV18; d_gene: .; j_gene: TRBJ1-1; CDR3nt: TGTGCCAGCTCACGAGGGTCGGACACTGAAGCTTTCTTT; CDR3aa: CASSRGSDTEAFF
abundance: .; v_gene: TRBV7-9; d_gene: .; j_gene: TRBJ2-1; CDR3nt: TGTGCCAGCAGCTATACGGGCAATGAGCAGTTCTTC; CDR3aa: CASSYTGNEQFF